These 5 T cell receptor beta chains share one sample of origin, sequenced in a study of T cell responses to AZD1222 COVID-19 vaccine. The data were produced by immunoSEQ multiplex PCR, yet TCRdb's version contains in-frame clones alone and is incomplete. Of under 130,000 clones in the sample, more than 75% were seen once. Here the sequenced sample was peripheral blood, taken on day 0 of AZD1222 vaccination. These receptors came from an adult in good health.

This chain links TRBV28 with TRBJ2-7; 12 bases map to TRBD2. V shed 1 base and J 0 bases; nucleotides not matched to a gene: 4. The CDR3 runs 17 residues. Germline assignment: CDR1 MDHEN and CDR2 SYDVKM. The CDR3 DNA reads as TGTGCCAGCAGTTTATTTACTAGCGGGAGGCCCTCCTACGAGCAGTACTTC. Its translation is CASSLFTSGRPSYEQYF.

This clone was seen just once. The rearrangement joins TRBV27 to TRBJ1-1; TRBD1 matches at 7 bases. CDR3 size: 16 residues. CDR1 and CDR2 (germline): MNHEY, SMNVEV (reference sequence). The V segment lost 7 bases and the J segment 3 bases; nucleotides outside the gene matches: 14. CDR3 protein: CASMQQTGRWDTEAFF. The CDR3 DNA reads as TGTGCCAGCATGCAGCAGACAGGGCGGTGGGACACTGAAGCTTTCTTT.

This clone was observed a handful of times. This chain links TRBV13 with TRBJ2-1; D gene uncertain. CDR1 PRHDT and CDR2 FYEKMQ come from the germline V gene (reference sequence). This CDR3 contains 13 residues. Trimming took 0 bases from V and 9 from J, leaving 9 bases between them. CDR3 sequence (DNA): TGTGCCAGCAGCTTAGGCCGGAGTGGTGAGCAGTTCTTC. Protein product: CASSLGRSGEQFF.

This chain joins TRBV5-4 and TRBJ2-2, with TRBD2 matching over 13 bases. CDR3 length: 18 amino acids. Trimming at V came to 0 bases and at J to 9 bases, leaving 11 bases not matched to a gene. Germline lookup yields CDR1 SGHNT and CDR2 YYREEE (reference sequence). The CDR3 DNA reads as TGTGCCAGCAGCTTGGCCCCGGGACTAGCGGGAAGATATCGGGAGCTGTTTTTT. Residues: CASSLAPGLAGRYRELFF. Complete variable domain (other parts from reference TRBV5-4 and TRBJ2-2): ETGVTQSPTHLIKTRGQQVTLRCSSQSGHNTVSWYQQALGQGPQFIFQYYREEENGRGNFPPRFSGLQFPNYSSELNVNALELDDSALYLCASSLAPGLAGRYRELFFGEGSRLTVL.

This chain links TRBV27 with TRBJ2-1; no definite D call. V was cut by 3 bases and J by 5 bases, with 8 bases left in between. The CDR3 runs 13 residues. The germline CDR1 and CDR2 sequences are MNHEY and SMNVEV (reference sequence). The CDR3 region has the DNA TGTGCCAGCAGTTTCAGTCCCAACAATGAGCAGTTCTTC. Protein sequence: CASSFSPNNEQFF.